The 12 T cell receptor beta chains below come from one sample, sequenced in a study of T cells in localized non-small cell lung cancer. TCRdb's copy holds only in-frame clones and misses some; the assay was immunoSEQ multiplex PCR. This table has roughly 6,700 clones, around 40% appearing once. The sample in question was lung tumor tissue, obtained before any cancer treatment. The receptors here all came from a man between 40 and 70 years old with stage III lung adenocarcinoma.

The V gene is TRBV10-2, the J gene TRBJ1-1; no definite D call. Looked up from germline, CDR1 is WSHSY and CDR2 is SAAADI. This CDR3 has 17 residues. The V gene lost 2 bases and the J gene lost 4 bases, with 20 bases spanning the gap. In DNA form, the CDR3 reads TGCGCCAGCAGTGAGCCATCTTACGACGGTATAAGCACTGAAGCTTTCTTT. It translates to CASSEPSYDGISTEAFF.

J is TRBJ1-2 and V is TRBV29-1, with a weak D call TRBD1 (5 bases). There are 13 residues in the CDR3. V was cut by 2 bases and J by 5 bases, with 12 bases left in between. Germline-derived CDR1 and CDR2 are SQVTM and ANQGSEA. CDR3 region: CSVETGGGYGYTF. In DNA form, the CDR3 reads TGCAGCGTTGAAACCGGCGGGGGATATGGCTACACCTTC.

The chain recombines TRBV2 with TRBJ2-7; tentatively, D is TRBD2 (6 bases). V lost 9 bases and J 3 bases, leaving 12 bases between the germline ends. From germline, CDR1 is SNHLY and CDR2 FYNNEI. This CDR3 spans 12 amino acids. DNA of the CDR3: TGTGCCAGTCAGGGAGGTCTCTACGAGCAGTACTTC. The encoded protein is CASQGGLYEQYF.

The rearrangement joins TRBV6-8 to TRBJ2-2; D might be TRBD2 (6 bases). The length of the CDR3 is 14 residues. Germline V gene sequence: CDR1 MNHGY, CDR2 SAAAGT. The V end was cut by 5 bases, the J end by 8 bases, with 15 bases between. The CDR3, as DNA: TGTGCCAGCAGTGGGCAGTGGGAGGTAGGGGAGCTGTTTTTT. Protein sequence: CASSGQWEVGELFF.

The chain has TRBV10-2 and TRBJ2-2; no clear D gene. Germline-derived CDR1 and CDR2 are WSHSY and SAAADI. CDR3 length: 14 residues. Trimming stripped 1 base from V and 4 bases from J, with 7 bases between. The CDR3 DNA follows: TGCGCCAGCAGTGAGTTACGAGGCACCGGGGAGCTGTTTTTT. Encoded protein: CASSELRGTGELFF.

The chain is built from TRBV19 and TRBJ2-1; 8 bases fit TRBD1. In germline, CDR1 is LNHDA, CDR2 SQIVND (reference sequence). Germline trimming cut 5 bases from V and 7 bases from J; bases unmatched to any gene: 4. The CDR3 has 13 amino acids. The CDR3 loop is CASSRQGANEQFF. The DNA for the CDR3 is TGTGCCAGTAGTCGCCAGGGGGCTAATGAGCAGTTCTTC.

The rearrangement joins TRBV29-1 to TRBJ1-2; no clear D. V was pared by 1 base and J by 0 bases, with 15 bases between. The V gene's germline CDR1 is SQVTM and CDR2 ANQGSEA. The CDR3 runs 16 residues. The CDR3 sequence: CSVEGTRGRSNYGYTF. CDR3 coding DNA: TGCAGCGTTGAAGGGACCCGTGGCAGGTCTAACTATGGCTACACCTTC.

This clone was detected many times. J is TRBJ2-5 and V is TRBV6-8; no definite D call. Germline V gives CDR1 MNHGY, CDR2 SAAAGT. CDR3 length: 16 residues. Trimming shortened V by 2 bases and J by 5 bases, and 18 bases separated the two germline ends. In DNA form, the CDR3 reads TGTGCCAGCAGTTACAAGTACTCTTCATCGGCGGAGACCCAGTACTTC. It encodes CASSYKYSSSAETQYF.

This clone was picked up a small number of times. The rearrangement links TRBV6-8 to TRBJ2-3, with 7 positions matching TRBD1. J gave up 3 bases and V 4 bases, and 7 bases lay outside the gene matches. Germline V CDR1 and CDR2: MNHGY, SAAAGT. The CDR3 covers 15 residues. The CDR3 is CASSLYQGETDTQYF. In DNA form, the CDR3 reads TGTGCCAGCAGTTTATATCAGGGGGAGACAGATACGCAGTATTTT.

By proportion, this clone is medium-sized. The chain uses TRBV11-3 and TRBJ1-1, with 7 bases aligning to TRBD1. V lost 4 bases, J lost 4 bases, and 6 bases stayed unmatched. There are 14 residues in the CDR3. Germline V gene sequence: CDR1 SGHNT, CDR2 YENEEA. The CDR3 sequence: CASSSPDRATEAFF. The CDR3, as DNA: TGTGCCAGCAGCTCTCCTGACAGGGCCACTGAAGCTTTCTTT. Full variable domain (remainder filled in from reference TRBV11-3 and TRBJ1-1): EAGVVQSPRYKIIEKKQPVAFWCNPISGHNTLYWYLQNLGQGPELLIRYENEEAVDDSQLPKDRFSAERLKGVDSTLKIQPAELGDSAVYLCASSSPDRATEAFFGQGTRLTVV.

The rearrangement links TRBV6-8 to TRBJ1-2; TRBD1 aligns across 8 bases. The CDR3 is 16 amino acids. The trim removed 7 bases at V and 8 bases at J, leaving 18 bases unmatched. The V gene's germline CDR1 is MNHGY and CDR2 SAAAGT. CDR3 DNA sequence: TGTGCCAGCAATAACCCCTGGGGACAGGCCGGTGAGGGCTACACCTTC. Encoded protein: CASNNPWGQAGEGYTF.

The chain couples TRBV14 to TRBJ2-5; no clear D. Germline-derived CDR1 and CDR2 are SGHDN and FVKESK. Trimming removed 5 bases at V and 7 bases at J, with 14 bases between. This CDR3 is built from 13 residues. CDR3 region: CASSIKETGTQYF. The CDR3 DNA sequence: TGTGCCAGCAGCATAAAAGAGACTGGGACCCAGTACTTC.